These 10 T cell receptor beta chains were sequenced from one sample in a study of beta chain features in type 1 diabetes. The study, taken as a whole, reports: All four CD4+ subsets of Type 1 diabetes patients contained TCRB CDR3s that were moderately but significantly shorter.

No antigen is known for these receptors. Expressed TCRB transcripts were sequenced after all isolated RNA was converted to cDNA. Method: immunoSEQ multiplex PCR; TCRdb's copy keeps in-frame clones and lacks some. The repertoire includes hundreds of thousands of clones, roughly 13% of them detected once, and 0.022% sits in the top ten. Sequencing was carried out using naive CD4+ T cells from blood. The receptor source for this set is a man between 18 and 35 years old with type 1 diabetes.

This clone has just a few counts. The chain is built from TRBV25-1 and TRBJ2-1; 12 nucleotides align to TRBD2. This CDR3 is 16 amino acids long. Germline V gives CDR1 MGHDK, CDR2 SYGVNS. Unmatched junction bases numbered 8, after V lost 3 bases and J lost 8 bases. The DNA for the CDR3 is TGTGCCAGCAGTGACCCCACTAGCGGGGGGCACGATGAGCAGTTCTTC. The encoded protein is CASSDPTSGGHDEQFF.

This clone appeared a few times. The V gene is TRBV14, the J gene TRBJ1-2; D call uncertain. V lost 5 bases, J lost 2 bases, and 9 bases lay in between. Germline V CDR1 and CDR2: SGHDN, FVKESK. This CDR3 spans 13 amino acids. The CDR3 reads CASSEVGNYGYTF. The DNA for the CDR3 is TGTGCCAGCAGCGAAGTGGGAAACTATGGCTACACCTTC.

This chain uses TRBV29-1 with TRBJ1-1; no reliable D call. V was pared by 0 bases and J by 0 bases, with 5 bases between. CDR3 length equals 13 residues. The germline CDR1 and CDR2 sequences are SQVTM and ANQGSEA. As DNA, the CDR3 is TGCAGCGTTGAAGAGGTTTTGAACACTGAAGCTTTCTTT. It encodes CSVEEVLNTEAFF.

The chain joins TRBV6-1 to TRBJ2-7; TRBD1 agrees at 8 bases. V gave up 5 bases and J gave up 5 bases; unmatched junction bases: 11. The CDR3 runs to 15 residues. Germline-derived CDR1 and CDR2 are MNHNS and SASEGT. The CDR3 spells CASSIIEDRENEQYF. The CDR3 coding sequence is TGTGCCAGCAGTATTATAGAGGACAGGGAAAACGAGCAGTACTTC.

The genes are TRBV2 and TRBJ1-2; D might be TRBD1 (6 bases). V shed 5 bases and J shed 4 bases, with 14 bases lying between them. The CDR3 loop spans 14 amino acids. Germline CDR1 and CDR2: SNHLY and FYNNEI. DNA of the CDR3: TGTGCCAGCAGTTGGGGTCGGGACACCTATGGCTACACCTTC. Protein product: CASSWGRDTYGYTF.

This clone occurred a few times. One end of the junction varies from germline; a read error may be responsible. CDR3 coding DNA: TGTGCCATCAGTGCAGGACTAGCGGGGGGCAATGAGCAGTTCTTC. This encodes CAISAGLAGGNEQFF. The chain joins TRBV6-5 to TRBJ2-1, with 14 positions matching TRBD2. CDR1 MNHEY and CDR2 SVGAGI come from the germline V gene. This CDR3 is 15 amino acids long.

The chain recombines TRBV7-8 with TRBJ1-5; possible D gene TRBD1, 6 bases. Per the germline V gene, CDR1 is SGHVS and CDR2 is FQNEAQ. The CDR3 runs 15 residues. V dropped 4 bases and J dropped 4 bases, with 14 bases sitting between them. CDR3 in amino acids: CASSWGASGNQPQHF. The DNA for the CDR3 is TGTGCCAGCAGCTGGGGGGCCTCGGGTAATCAGCCCCAGCATTTT.

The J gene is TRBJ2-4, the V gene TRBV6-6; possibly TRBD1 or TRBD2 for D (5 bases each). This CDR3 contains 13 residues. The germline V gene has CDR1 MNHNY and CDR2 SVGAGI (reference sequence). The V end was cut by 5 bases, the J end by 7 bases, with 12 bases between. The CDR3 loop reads CASSHRWGNIQYF. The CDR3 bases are TGTGCCAGCAGTCACAGGTGGGGGAACATTCAGTACTTC.

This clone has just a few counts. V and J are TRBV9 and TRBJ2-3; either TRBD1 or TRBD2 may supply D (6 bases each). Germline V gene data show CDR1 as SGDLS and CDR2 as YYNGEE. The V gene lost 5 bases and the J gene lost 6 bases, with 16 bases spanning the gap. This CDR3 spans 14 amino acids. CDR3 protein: CASRKGGPEDTQYF. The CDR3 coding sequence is TGTGCCAGCAGGAAGGGGGGACCGGAGGATACGCAGTATTTT.

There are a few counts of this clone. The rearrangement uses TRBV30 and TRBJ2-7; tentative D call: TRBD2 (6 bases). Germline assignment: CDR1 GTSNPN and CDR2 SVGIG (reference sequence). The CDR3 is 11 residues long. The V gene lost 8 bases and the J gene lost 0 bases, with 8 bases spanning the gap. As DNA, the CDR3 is TGTGCCGGAGGGCCCTCCTACGAGCAGTACTTC. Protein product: CAGGPSYEQYF.